Included here is one TCR beta chain sequence, with context. This clone was counted a few times. Its recognized antigen is unknown. It has no much larger one-base neighbor in the sample; base qualities were not kept. The data stem from a study of cytomegalovirus exposure and HLA in healthy donors (dated by TCRdb to 2016 to 2017). Study-level background: An earlier analysis of approximately 640 of the donors reported approximately 270 Gb of sequence data and more than 90 million unique TCR beta sequences from about 179 million T cells. An early release covering roughly 600 HLA-typed donors comprised about 320 gigabases of sequencing data and approximately 80 million unique TCR sequences. The genetic ancestry cluster associated with self-reported Caucasian donors included about four fifths of the roughly 380 genotyped donors. The study was designed to test whether signatures of past pathogen exposure could be identified by cataloging public T cell receptors. The study profiled the T cell repertoires of hundreds of subjects by immunosequencing and related them to cytomegalovirus serostatus. Besides the first cohort of 666 subjects, a separate validation cohort made up of around 120 different subjects was used. The study combined high-throughput TCR immunosequencing, statistical association of individual TCRs with disease status, and machine learning to predict cytomegalovirus infection status. To study patterns of TCR occurrence, a later analysis re-analyzed previously published TCR beta repertoires from more than 550 donors and added high-resolution HLA genotyping. Rather than drawing on any new phenotypic data, the later analysis identified candidate immune exposures from TCR beta sequences and the way those sequences occurred across donors. To decide whether each TCR beta V gene segment behaved as functional or pseudogenic, an earlier analysis of several hundred of the donors relied on high-throughput TCR beta sequencing. Donor age, sex, ethnicity and CMV serostatus were compiled alongside the repertoire data. In a later genetic analysis, genome-wide SNP genotypes for about 65% of the roughly 700 donors were used, and that subset was treated as a discovery cohort. Every repertoire in the discovery cohort had been generated on one and the same sequencing platform. HLA typing included class I and class II loci at four-digit resolution. The number of donors typed differed by locus, with about 629-640 for A, B, C, DRB1 and DQB1, 522 for DQA1, 600 to 610 for DPA1, and 450 to 480 for DPB1. Because of strong linkage in the cohort, roughly five DR-DQ haplotypes were treated as single units for association and clustering. Among 350 to 400 genotyped donors of the cohort, an average of around 240,000 unique TCR beta nucleotide sequences were sequenced per donor, around 20% of them non-productive.

Libraries came from the immunoSEQ multiplex PCR assay. For the multiplex PCR, a mixture combining 60 forward primers for TCR Vbeta segments and 13 reverse primers for TCR Jbeta segments was used. Amplification of the CDR3 region of rearranged TCR beta genes was performed with a multiplex PCR assay on genomic DNA. Amplified TCR beta libraries were sequenced as 87-base-pair reads on the Illumina HiSeq System. For the original study's pipeline: In a later analysis, 80 million or so unique TCR beta chains were counted across the 500 to 850 repertoires, and some 10 million of these chains were shared by at least two donors. To remove PCR and sequencing errors, raw reads were error-corrected and collapsed into unique sequences using a nearest-neighbor algorithm that merged closely related sequences. V, D and J gene segments were assigned by aligning CDR3 sequences to IMGT reference sequences. For a sequence to be retained, at least a six-nucleotide match to both a V gene segment and a J gene segment was required. Rearrangements were classified as productive when the CDR3 lacked stop codons and remained in frame with V and J, and all other rearrangements were classified as non-productive. CDR3 was defined according to IMGT convention as the region running from the second conserved V-encoded cysteine to the conserved J-encoded phenylalanine. In an earlier analysis of some 550 of the donors, sequences lacking an unambiguous match to a single V gene segment were excluded. In an earlier analysis of almost 600 of the donors, a V segment was called functional when productive rearrangements were above 56.7%, and segregating when the standard deviation between donors exceeded 5%. A statistical classification framework was built to diagnose cytomegalovirus status from the catalog of TCR beta chain sequences. V and J gene assignment, in a later analysis, came from comparing TCR nucleotide sequences with IMGT/GENE-DB human TR gene sequences. Using the TCRdist pipeline, a later analysis assigned CDR3 sequences along with most-parsimonious VDJ recombination scenarios. In a later analysis, each TCR beta chain was defined by its CDR3 amino acid sequence together with its V-gene family, and reads lacking a unique V-gene family were excluded. A later analysis removed 450 to 600 highly shared, low-generation-probability nucleotide sequences to deal with suspected cross-contamination and a sequencing artifact. A later analysis calculated a clonal expansion index for each public chain from normalized within-repertoire ranks of inferred template counts. In a later analysis, generation probabilities were computed with a VDJ recombination model fitted to out-of-frame rearrangements, and the resulting probabilities were checked against IGoR. Hypergeometric tests were used in a later analysis to score TCR-TCR, TCR-HLA and TCR-CMV co-occurrence, with a repertoire-size bias correction applied to the TCR pairs. In a later analysis, false discovery rates were estimated by permuting HLA or CMV assignments 20 times. In a later analysis, co-occurring TCRs were grouped using DBSCAN, with TCRdist sequence similarity added in when clustering inside HLA-allele-positive subsets. For co-occurrence clustering, repertoires with fewer than 30,000 or more than 120,000 public chains were excluded, along with roughly 5 repertoires with anomalous nucleotide sharing. The source is immuneACCESS, and TCRdb retained only in-frame sequences with V and J called. Part of the clones is not carried over; for the studies checked, unresolved V genes explain less than half of this, and the remainder is unexplained. Clone size and V and J calls were adopted from that table, with D and trimming inferred from the DNA. A total of about 150,000 clones appear in this sample, 65% to 75% of them only once. The ten largest account for about 2.6% of the sample.

Deletion took 6 bases off V and 7 bases off J, with a span of 15 bases between the germline ends. CDR1 SGHVS and CDR2 FQNEAQ were looked up in the germline V gene. The CDR3 holds 13 amino acids from the cysteine to the phenylalanine. Here the CDR3 DNA is all that survives: 39 bases in frame from base 1. Overall results and qualifications from the work: Sequencing depth was assumed to be roughly uniform across donors in the presence/absence analyses, though that assumption may not hold. A later genetic analysis reported fewer N-insertions in productive TCRs among donors in an Asian-associated ancestry cluster than the roughly 700-donor mean. An association between a missense DCLRE1C variant and V-gene and J-gene trimming of TCR beta chains was found in a later genetic analysis and replicated in an independent cohort. In an earlier analysis of about 550 of the donors, most TCR beta V segments were observed in productive rearrangements about 87% or about 30% of the time, broadly matching IMGT annotations. A few of the identified cytomegalovirus-associated TCR beta chains were confirmed in vitro to be specific for cytomegalovirus antigens. This cohort had only TCR beta chains sequenced, and the lack of alpha or paired-chain data limited which features could be detected. Strong co-occurrence of HLA alleles, especially DR and DQ, made assigning TCR associations to individual alleles difficult. Some IMGT-functional V segments, including TRBV6-2 and TRBV6-3, could not be told apart with the 87-base-pair reads, so those segments were excluded. At a false discovery rate of 0.05, a later analysis linked 16,951 TCR beta sequences to specific HLA alleles. CMV serostatus was the only immune exposure information available for the cohort. Correlated functional status among segregating V segments might reflect linkage disequilibrium, but an unknown experimental factor could not be ruled out. The sequencing pipeline was judged likely to have produced a cluster of highly shared sequence variants as a technical artifact. Cytomegalovirus status was reported to be diagnosed by the classifier with high specificity and sensitivity in both the original and validation cohorts. Compared with equally common non-associated chains, HLA-associated TCR beta chains in a later analysis were more clonally expanded and had lower generation probabilities. A total of around 150 TCR beta chains were listed by the study as associated with cytomegalovirus. In a later analysis, the rate of TCR association differed among HLA loci, with DRB1 alleles having the most associated TCRs and HLA-C alleles having the fewest. Most TCR sequences were observed very rarely across donors, whereas some public TCRs were present in many individuals. According to a later analysis, most CMV-associated TCR beta chains appeared to be HLA-restricted, and the HLA associations seemed to be driven largely by CMV exposure. A later analysis reported that several top co-occurrence clusters appeared linked to parvovirus B19, influenza, CMV and Epstein-Barr virus. Because counts were too low, around 18 rarely observed V segments, including chromosome 9 orphons, were left out of the earlier analysis of 500 to 650 of the donors. A further reported finding was that TCR beta sequences accurately predicted the HLA-A and HLA-B alleles for most subjects in the first cohort. Because some donors lacked HLA typing at each locus, the association tests relied only on the typed subset. The authors suggested that the approach could potentially be generalized to other disease states and immunological phenotypes.

The cohort was made up of approximately 700 healthy bone marrow donors. All cohort members were sampled while nominally healthy, although unrecorded immune exposures were likely present. The donor tested CMV seronegative, placing the donor among the 300 to 400 seronegative members of the cohort. Each donor provided a peripheral blood sample, and peripheral blood mononuclear cells were used for TCR beta sequencing. The Qiagen DNeasy Blood Extraction Kit was used to extract genomic DNA from the blood cell samples. The source material was PBMCs. This receptor was taken from a man aged 18 to 30 in good health and CMV-seronegative. The chain is encoded by TRBV7-8 joined to TRBJ1-2; the D region possibly corresponds to TRBD1 (5 bases align). The nucleotides are TGTGCCAGCAGATCTACAGGTTTCGCTGGCTACACCTTC. It translates to CASRSTGFAGYTF.